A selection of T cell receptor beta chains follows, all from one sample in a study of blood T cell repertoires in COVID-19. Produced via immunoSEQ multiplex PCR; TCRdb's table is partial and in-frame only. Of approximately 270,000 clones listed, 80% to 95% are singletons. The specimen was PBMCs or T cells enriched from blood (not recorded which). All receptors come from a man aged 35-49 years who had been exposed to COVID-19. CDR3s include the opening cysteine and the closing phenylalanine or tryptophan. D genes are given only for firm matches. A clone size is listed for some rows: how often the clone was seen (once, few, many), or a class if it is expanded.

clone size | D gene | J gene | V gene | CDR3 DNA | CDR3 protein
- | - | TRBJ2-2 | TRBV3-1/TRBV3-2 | TGTGCCAGCACCCCAATAGGGGCAGGGACCGGGGAGCTGTTTTTT | CASTPIGAGTGELFF
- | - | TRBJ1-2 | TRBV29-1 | TGCAGCGTATACACGAACTATGGCTACACCTTC | CSVYTNYGYTF
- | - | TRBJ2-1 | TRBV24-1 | TGTGCCACCAGTGATCCAAGGGGCGAGCAGTTCTTC | CATSDPRGEQFF
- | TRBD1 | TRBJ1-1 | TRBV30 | TGTGCCTGGAGGAATTCCGGTGGGACAGGAGAAGCTTTCTTT | CAWRNSGGTGEAFF
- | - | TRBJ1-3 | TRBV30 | TGTGCCGTGGACAGTCGGGACCCCTCTGGAAACACCATATATTTT | CAVDSRDPSGNTIYF
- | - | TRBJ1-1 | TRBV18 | TGTGCCAGCTCACCACGCCCAGAGGGAACTGAAGCTTTCTTT | CASSPRPEGTEAFF
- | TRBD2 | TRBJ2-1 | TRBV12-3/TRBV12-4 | TGTGCCAGCAGACAAGCGGGAGTCATCCAGTTCTTC | CASRQAGVIQFF
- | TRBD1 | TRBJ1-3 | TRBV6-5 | TGTGCCAGCAGCCTGGGACAGGTGGTGCGGAACACCATATATTTT | CASSLGQVVRNTIYF
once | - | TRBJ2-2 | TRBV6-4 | TGTGCCAGCAGCGTTCAGGATAACACCGGGGAGCTGTTTTTT | CASSVQDNTGELFF
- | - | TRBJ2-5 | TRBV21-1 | TGTGCCAACATCCCGGGACTAGCGGGTATAGAGACCCAGTACTTC | CANIPGLAGIETQYF
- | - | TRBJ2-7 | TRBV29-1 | TGCAGCGTCCAACTAACAGGGTCCGAGCAGTACTTC | CSVQLTGSEQYF
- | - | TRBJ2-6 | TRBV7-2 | TGTGCCCTGGGCAGGGCTGGGGCCAACGTCCTGACTTTC | CALGRAGANVLTF
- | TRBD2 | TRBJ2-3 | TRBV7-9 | TGTGCCAGCAGCCCTACCAGGACTAGCGGCCGTCTTCAGGATACGCAGTATTTT | CASSPTRTSGRLQDTQYF
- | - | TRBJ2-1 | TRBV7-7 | TGTGCCAGCAGCCCCCAACCAGCGAGCTCCTACAATGAGCAGTTCTTC | CASSPQPASSYNEQFF
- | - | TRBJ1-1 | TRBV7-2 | TGTGCCAGCAGCGTAAACAGGGACAAGAACACTGAAGCTTTCTTT | CASSVNRDKNTEAFF
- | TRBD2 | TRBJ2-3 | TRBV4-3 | TGCGCCAGCAGCCAAGACGAAGGACTAGCGGGGGGCACAGATACGCAGTATTTT | CASSQDEGLAGGTDTQYF
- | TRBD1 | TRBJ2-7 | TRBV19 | TGTGCCAGTAGTATAGTTCACGACAGGGCACACGAGCAGTACTTC | CASSIVHDRAHEQYF
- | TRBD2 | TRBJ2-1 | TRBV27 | TGTGCCAGCAGTTCCGAACTAGCGGGAGCGTGGAGTGGTGAGCAGTTCTTC | CASSSELAGAWSGEQFF
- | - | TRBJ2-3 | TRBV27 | TGTGCCAGGGGGGGAGTGTATACGCAGTATTTT | CARGGVYTQYF
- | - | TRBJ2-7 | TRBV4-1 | TGCGCCAGCAGCCACGCCCGGGGCAGGGGCTCCTACGAGCAGTACTTC | CASSHARGRGSYEQYF
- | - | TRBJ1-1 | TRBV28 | TGTGCCAGCAGTTCCCTCTATCAGGGTGAAGCTTTCTTT | CASSSLYQGEAFF
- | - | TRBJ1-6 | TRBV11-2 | TGTGCCAGCAGCCCACCCGCAGGCTATAATTCACCCCTCCACTTT | CASSPPAGYNSPLHF
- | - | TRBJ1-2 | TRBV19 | TGTGCCAGTAGTTTCCAGGGTGAAGGCTACACCTTC | CASSFQGEGYTF
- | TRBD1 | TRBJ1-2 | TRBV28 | TGTGCCAGCAGTTTCCTTCTAGGACAGGGGGAGGGCTACACCTTC | CASSFLLGQGEGYTF
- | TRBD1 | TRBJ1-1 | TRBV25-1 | TGTGCCAGCAGTGGACCGACAGGGGGCGCGACTGAAGCTTTCTTT | CASSGPTGGATEAFF
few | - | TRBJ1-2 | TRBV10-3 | TGTGCCATCAGTGAGTTCGGCAGGGTAAAGGACTATGGCTACACCTTC | CAISEFGRVKDYGYTF
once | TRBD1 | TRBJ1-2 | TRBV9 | TGTGCCAGCAGCGTCCTGGTGCAGGGGGTCGATGGCTACACCTTC | CASSVLVQGVDGYTF
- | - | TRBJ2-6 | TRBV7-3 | TGTGCCAGCAGCTTAGGAGTCGACTGGCGGGAAGCTGGGGCCAACGTCCTGACTTTC | CASSLGVDWREAGANVLTF
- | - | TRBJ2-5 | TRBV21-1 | TGTGCCAGCAGCAAAACGGGCGGGGTTGGGGAGACCCAGTACTTC | CASSKTGGVGETQYF
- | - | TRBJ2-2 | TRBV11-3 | TGTGCCAGCAGCGTTCTAAGCACCGGGGAGCTGTTTTTT | CASSVLSTGELFF
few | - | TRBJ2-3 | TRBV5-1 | TGCGCCAGCAGCCCGGGAGCGATGGATACAGATACGCAGTATTTT | CASSPGAMDTDTQYF
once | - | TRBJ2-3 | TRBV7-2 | TGTGCCAGCAGCACACAGCTCGACAGATCAGATACGCAGTATTTT | CASSTQLDRSDTQYF
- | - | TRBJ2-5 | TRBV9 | TGTGCCAGCAGCGTAAGGGGGGGAGAGACCCAGTACTTC | CASSVRGGETQYF
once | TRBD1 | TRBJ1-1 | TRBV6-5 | TGTGCCAGCAGTTACGGAGGGGGACAGATGAAAGCTTTCTTT | CASSYGGGQMKAFF
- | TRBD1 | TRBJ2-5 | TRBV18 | TGTGCCAGCTCAAGGGACAGGGCACAAGAGACCCAGTACTTC | CASSRDRAQETQYF
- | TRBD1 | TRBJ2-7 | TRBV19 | TGTGCCAGTAGTATGGTTCTGGGTCAGGGACAGGGCTCCTACGAGCAGTACTTC | CASSMVLGQGQGSYEQYF
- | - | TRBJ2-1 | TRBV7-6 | TGTGCCAGCAGCTTATCTTTTGCGGACAATGAGCAGTTCTTC | CASSLSFADNEQFF
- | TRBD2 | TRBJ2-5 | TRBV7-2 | TGTGCCAGCACCGAACTAGCGGCAAGCGGAGAGACCCAGTACTTC | CASTELAASGETQYF
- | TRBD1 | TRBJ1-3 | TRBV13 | TGTGCCAGCAGCTTACGAGGGGGCCTCTCTGGAAACACCATATATTTT | CASSLRGGLSGNTIYF
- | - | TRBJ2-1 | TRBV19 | TGTGCCAGTAGTACCGAATCCCGGGGAAACTCCTACAATGAGCAGTTCTTC | CASSTESRGNSYNEQFF
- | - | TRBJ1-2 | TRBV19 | TGTGCCAGTAGTCCCCCAGGGGAAGGCTACACCTTC | CASSPPGEGYTF
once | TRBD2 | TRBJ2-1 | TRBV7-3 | TGTGCCAGCGGGACTAGCGGGGGGAGCTCCTACAATGAGCAGTTCTTC | CASGTSGGSSYNEQFF
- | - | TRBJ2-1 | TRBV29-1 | TGCAGCGTGCCTCTAGTCTACAATGAGCAGTTCTTC | CSVPLVYNEQFF
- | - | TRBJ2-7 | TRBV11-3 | TGTGCCAGCAGCCCCCGGGATGCCTCTCTGGAGCAGTACTTC | CASSPRDASLEQYF
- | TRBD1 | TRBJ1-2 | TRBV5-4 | TGTGCCAGCAGCTTGTACCAAGGGGGCCCTGGCTACACCTTC | CASSLYQGGPGYTF
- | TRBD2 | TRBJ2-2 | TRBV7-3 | TGTGCCAGCAGCTTCGGACTAGCGGGAGGAGCTGGGGAGCTGTTTTTT | CASSFGLAGGAGELFF
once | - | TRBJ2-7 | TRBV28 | TGTGCCAGCAGCTCGCCGGGACTGCAACTGCGGGAGCAGTACTTC | CASSSPGLQLREQYF
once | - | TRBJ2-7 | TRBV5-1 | TGCGCCAGCAGCTTGTTTGGGGGCTTACGGTCAAACGCCTACGAGCAGTACTTC | CASSLFGGLRSNAYEQYF
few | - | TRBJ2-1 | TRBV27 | TGTGCCAGCAGTGTTAGCGCGGGCTCCTACAATGAGCAGTTCTTC | CASSVSAGSYNEQFF
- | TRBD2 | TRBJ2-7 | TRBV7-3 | TGTGCCAGCAGCTTAAACCCCCCAGGGACTACGGGGGAGCAGTACTTC | CASSLNPPGTTGEQYF
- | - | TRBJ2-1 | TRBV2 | TGTGCCAGCAGCGGAGTGGAGGGGAACAATGAGCAGTTCTTC | CASSGVEGNNEQFF
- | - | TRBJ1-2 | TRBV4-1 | TGCGCCAGCAGCGCAAAGGTCCCCCTAAACCAGGGGATTAACTATGGCTACACCTTC | CASSAKVPLNQGINYGYTF
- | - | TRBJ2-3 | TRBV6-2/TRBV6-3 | TGTGCCAGCAGTTTATCAGGGGCAGATACGCAGTATTTT | CASSLSGADTQYF
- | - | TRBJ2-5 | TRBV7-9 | TGTGCCAGCAGCCTTCAAGAGACCCAGTACTTC | CASSLQETQYF
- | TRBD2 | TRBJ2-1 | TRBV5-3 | TGTGCCAGAAGCTTGGAGGGGACTAGCGGGCTGAGGGGGGATGACAATGAGCAGTTCTTC | CARSLEGTSGLRGDDNEQFF
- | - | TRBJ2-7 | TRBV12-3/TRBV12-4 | TGTGCCAGCAGCCTGGGAAGACAGTACGAGCAGTACTTC | CASSLGRQYEQYF
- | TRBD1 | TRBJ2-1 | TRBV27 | TGTGCCAGCAGTACAGGACAGGGGAATGAGCAGTTCTTC | CASSTGQGNEQFF
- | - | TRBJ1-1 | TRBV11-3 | TGTGCCAGCACCCCAGGTACGGGCCGACAGGTAAAGGGTGAAGCTTTCTTT | CASTPGTGRQVKGEAFF
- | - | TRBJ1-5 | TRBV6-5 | TGTGCCAGCAGGCGGGGTAATCAGCCCCAGCATTTT | CASRRGNQPQHF
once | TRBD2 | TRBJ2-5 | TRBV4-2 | TGTGCCAGCAGCCAAGCCCTAGCGGGGCAAGAGACCCAGTACTTC | CASSQALAGQETQYF